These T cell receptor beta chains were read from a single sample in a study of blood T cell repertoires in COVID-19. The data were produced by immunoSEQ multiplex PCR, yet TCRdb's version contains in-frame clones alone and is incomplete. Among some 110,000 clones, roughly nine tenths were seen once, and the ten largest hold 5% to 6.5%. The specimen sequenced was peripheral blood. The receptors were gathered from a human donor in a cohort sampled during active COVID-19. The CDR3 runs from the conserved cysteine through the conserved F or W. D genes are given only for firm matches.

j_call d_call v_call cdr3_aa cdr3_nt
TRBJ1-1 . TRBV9 CASSVDTGMNTEAFF TGTGCCAGCAGCGTAGATACGGGAATGAACACTGAAGCTTTCTTT
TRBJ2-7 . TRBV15 CATSRDRGSAYEQYF TGTGCCACCAGCAGAGATCGCGGCAGTGCCTACGAGCAGTACTTC
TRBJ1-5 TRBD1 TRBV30 CAWSVTGPQPQHF TGTGCCTGGAGTGTGACAGGGCCGCAGCCCCAGCATTTT
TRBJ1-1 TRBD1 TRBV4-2 CASSQEAGGNTEAFF TGTGCCAGCAGCCAAGAGGCAGGGGGCAACACTGAAGCTTTCTTT
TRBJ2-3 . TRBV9 CASSVVGGELDTQYF TGTGCCAGCAGCGTAGTGGGTGGGGAGTTAGATACGCAGTATTTT
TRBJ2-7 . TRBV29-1 CSASSAYEQYF TGCAGCGCCTCTAGCGCCTACGAGCAGTACTTC
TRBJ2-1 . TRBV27 CASSLAGLVYNEQFF TGTGCCAGCAGTTTAGCGGGACTCGTCTACAATGAGCAGTTCTTC
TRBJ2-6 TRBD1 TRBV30 CAADRGLSGANVLTF TGTGCCGCGGACAGGGGTTTGTCTGGGGCCAACGTCCTGACTTTC
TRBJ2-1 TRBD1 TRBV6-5 CASRPPGQTANEQFF TGTGCCAGCAGACCACCGGGACAGACCGCCAATGAGCAGTTCTTC
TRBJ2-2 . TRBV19 CASSIRDWGFGELFF TGTGCCAGTAGTATCCGGGACTGGGGTTTCGGGGAGCTGTTTTTT
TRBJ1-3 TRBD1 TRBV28 CASRRTGGGNTIYF TGTGCCAGCAGAAGGACAGGGGGTGGAAACACCATATATTTT
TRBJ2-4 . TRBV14 CASSLGGAKNIQYF TGTGCCAGCAGCTTGGGGGGAGCCAAAAACATTCAGTACTTC